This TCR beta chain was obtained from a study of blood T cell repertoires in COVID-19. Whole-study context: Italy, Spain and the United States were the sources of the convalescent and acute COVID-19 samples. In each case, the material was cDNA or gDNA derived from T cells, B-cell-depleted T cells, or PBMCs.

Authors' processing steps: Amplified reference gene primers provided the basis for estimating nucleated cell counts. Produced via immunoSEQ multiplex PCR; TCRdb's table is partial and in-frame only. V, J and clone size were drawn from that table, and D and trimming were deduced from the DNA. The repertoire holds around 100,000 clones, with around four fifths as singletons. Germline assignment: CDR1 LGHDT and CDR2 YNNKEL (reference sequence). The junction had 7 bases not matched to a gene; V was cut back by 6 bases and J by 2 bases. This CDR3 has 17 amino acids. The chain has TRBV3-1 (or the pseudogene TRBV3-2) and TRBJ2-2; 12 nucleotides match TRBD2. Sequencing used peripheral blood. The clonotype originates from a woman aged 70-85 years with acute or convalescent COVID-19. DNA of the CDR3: TGTGCCAGCAGTAGGACTAGCGGGGTCCTTAACACCGGGGAGCTGTTTTTT. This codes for CASSRTSGVLNTGELFF.